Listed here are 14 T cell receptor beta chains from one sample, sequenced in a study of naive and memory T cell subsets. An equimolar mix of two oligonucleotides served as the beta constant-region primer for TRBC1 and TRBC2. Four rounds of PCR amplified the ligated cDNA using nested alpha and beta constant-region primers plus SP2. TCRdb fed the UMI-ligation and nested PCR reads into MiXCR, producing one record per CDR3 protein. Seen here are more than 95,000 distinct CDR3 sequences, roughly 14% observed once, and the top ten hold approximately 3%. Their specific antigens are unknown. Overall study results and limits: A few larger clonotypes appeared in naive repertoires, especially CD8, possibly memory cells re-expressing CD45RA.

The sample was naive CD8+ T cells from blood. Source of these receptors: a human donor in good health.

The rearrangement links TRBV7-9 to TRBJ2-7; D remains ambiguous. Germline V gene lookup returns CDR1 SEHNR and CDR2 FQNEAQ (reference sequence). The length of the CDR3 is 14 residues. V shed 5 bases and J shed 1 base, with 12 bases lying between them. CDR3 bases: TGTGCCAGCAGCCAGACGACACTTTCCTACGAGCAGTACTTC. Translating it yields CASSQTTLSYEQYF. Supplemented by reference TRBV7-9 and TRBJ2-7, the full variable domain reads DTGVSQNPRHKITKRGQNVTFRCDPISEHNRLYWYRQTLGQGPEFLTYFQNEAQLEKSRLLSDRFSAERPKGSFSTLEIQRTEQGDSAMYLCASSQTTLSYEQYFGPGTRLTVT.

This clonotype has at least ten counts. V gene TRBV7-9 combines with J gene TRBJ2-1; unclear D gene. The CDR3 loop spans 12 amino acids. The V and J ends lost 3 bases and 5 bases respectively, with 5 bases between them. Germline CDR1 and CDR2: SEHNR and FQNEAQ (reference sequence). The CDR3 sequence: CASSFYNNEQFF. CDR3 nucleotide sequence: TGTGCCAGCAGCTTTTATAACAATGAGCAGTTCTTC.

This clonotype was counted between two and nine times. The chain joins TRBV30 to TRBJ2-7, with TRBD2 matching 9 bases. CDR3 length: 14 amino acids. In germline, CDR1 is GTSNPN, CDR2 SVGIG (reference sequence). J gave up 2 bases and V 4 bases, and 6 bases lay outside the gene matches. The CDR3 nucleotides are TGTGCCTGGACGCTAGCGGGGACCGCCTACGAGCAGTACTTC. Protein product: CAWTLAGTAYEQYF.

CDR3 residues: CASSWGTLNTGELFF. CDR3 nucleotides: TGCGCCAGCAGCTGGGGGACTCTAAACACCGGGGAGCTGTTTTTT. The chain couples TRBV5-1 to TRBJ2-2; possible D gene TRBD2, 6 bases. Germline V gives CDR1 SGHRS, CDR2 YFSETQ. The V end lost 3 bases, the J end lost 2 bases, and 11 bases lay between the germline ends. The CDR3 has 15 residues.

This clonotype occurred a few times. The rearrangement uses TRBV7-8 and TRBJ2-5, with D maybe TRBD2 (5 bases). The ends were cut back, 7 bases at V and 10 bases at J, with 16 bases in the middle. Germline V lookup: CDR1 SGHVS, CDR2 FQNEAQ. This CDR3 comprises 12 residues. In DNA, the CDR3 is TGTGCCAGCACCCAACCGGGGAAAGGCCAGTACTTC. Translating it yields CASTQPGKGQYF.

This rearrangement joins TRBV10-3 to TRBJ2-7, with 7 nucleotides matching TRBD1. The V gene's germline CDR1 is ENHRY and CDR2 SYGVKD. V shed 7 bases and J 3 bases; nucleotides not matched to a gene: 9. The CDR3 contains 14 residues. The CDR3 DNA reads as TGTGCCATCAATTCCGGGGACAGCGGCTACGAGCAGTACTTC. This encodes CAINSGDSGYEQYF.

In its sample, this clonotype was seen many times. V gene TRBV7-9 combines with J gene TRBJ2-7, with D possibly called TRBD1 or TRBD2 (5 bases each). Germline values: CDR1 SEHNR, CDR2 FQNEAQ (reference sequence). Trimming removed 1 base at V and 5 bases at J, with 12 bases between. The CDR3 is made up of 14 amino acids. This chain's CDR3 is CASSLGWTGHEQYF. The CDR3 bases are TGTGCCAGCAGCTTAGGGTGGACGGGGCACGAGCAGTACTTC.

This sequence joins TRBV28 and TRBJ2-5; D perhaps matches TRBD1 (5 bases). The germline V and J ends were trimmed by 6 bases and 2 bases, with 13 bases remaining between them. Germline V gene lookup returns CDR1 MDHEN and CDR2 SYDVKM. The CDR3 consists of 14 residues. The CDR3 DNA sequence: TGTGCCAGCAGAGGGGATCAGACACAAGAGACCCAGTACTTC. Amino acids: CASRGDQTQETQYF. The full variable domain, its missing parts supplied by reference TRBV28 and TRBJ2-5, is DVKVTQSSRYLVKRTGEKVFLECVQDMDHENMFWYRQDPGLGLRLIYFSYDVKMKEKGDIPEGYSVSREKKERFSLILESASTNQTSMYLCASRGDQTQETQYFGPGTRLLVL.

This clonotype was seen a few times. The CDR3 here is CASSGDGAPLDTQYF. The CDR3, as DNA: TGTGCCAGCAGCGGAGACGGGGCCCCCCTGGATACGCAGTATTTT. The gene calls are TRBV27 and TRBJ2-3; either TRBD1 or TRBD2 may fit D (5 bases each). V was clipped by 6 bases and J by 6 bases, with 19 bases between them. Germline V gives CDR1 MNHEY, CDR2 SMNVEV (reference sequence). The CDR3 spans 15 residues.

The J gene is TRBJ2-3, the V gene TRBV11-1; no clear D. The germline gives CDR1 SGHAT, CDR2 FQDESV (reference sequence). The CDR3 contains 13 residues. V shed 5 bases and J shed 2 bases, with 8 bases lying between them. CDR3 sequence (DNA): TGTGCCAGCAGCCCCAGGAACACAGATACGCAGTATTTT. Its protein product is CASSPRNTDTQYF. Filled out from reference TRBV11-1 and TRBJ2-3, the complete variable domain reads EAEVAQSPRYKITEKSQAVAFWCDPISGHATLYWYRQILGQGPELLVQFQDESVVDDSQLPKDRFSAERLKGVDSTLKIQPAELGDSAMYLCASSPRNTDTQYFGPGTRLTVL.

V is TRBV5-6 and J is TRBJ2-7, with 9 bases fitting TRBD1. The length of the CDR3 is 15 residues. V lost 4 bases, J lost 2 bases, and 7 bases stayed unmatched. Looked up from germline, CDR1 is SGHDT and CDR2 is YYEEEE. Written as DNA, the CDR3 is TGTGCCAGCAGCCTCGGACAGGGGCTAGCCTACGAGCAGTACTTC. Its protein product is CASSLGQGLAYEQYF.

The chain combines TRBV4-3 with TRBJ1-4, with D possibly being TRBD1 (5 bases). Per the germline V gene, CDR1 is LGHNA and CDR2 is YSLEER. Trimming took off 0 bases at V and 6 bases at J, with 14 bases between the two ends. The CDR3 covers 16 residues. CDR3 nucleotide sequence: TGCGCCAGCAGCCAAGATACGGCAGGGAGTGATGAAAAACTGTTTTTT. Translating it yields CASSQDTAGSDEKLFF.

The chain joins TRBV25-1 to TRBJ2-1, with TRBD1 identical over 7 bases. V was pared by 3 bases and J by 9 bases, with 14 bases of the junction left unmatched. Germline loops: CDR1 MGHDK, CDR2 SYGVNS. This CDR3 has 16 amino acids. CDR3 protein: CASSDPQGMGQSEQFF. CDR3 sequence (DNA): TGTGCCAGCAGTGACCCACAGGGGATGGGACAATCTGAGCAGTTCTTC.

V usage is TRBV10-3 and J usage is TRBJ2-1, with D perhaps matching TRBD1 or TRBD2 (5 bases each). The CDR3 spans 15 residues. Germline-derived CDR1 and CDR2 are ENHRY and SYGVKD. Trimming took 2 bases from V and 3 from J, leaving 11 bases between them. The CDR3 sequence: CAISEEGTNYNEQFF. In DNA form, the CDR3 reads TGTGCCATCAGTGAGGAAGGGACCAACTACAATGAGCAGTTCTTC.